This T cell receptor (beta chain) originates from a study of PD-1 blockade in classical Hodgkin lymphoma. For the study at large: It was nivolumab at 3 mg/kg, given intravenously every 2 weeks, that patients received. The study, taken as a whole, reports: In newly diagnosed patients, baseline TCR diversity was reportedly below that of healthy donors. Compared with baseline, CD4+ but not CD8+ TCR diversity had risen significantly by C4D1. The diversity seen at baseline in complete responders resembled that of newly diagnosed patients.

The repertoire was sequenced with immunoSEQ multiplex PCR; TCRdb's copy has only in-frame clones and lacks some. The profile shows 20,000 to 25,000 clones, 70% to 80% of them singletons. Exposure to brentuximab vedotin varied, and each patient had relapsed following autologous stem cell transplantation. V gave up 5 bases and J gave up 0 bases; unmatched junction bases: 5. There are 14 residues in the CDR3. The V gene's germline CDR1 is SGHKS and CDR2 YYEKEE (reference sequence). As concerns this clone: The antigen remains unidentified.

The chain uses TRBV5-5 and TRBJ2-7, with 7 bases lining up with TRBD1. This specimen was peripheral blood mononuclear cells (PBMCs), taken before the second cycle of nivolumab. The source is a human donor with classical Hodgkin lymphoma. The CDR3: CASSRDSNSYEQYF. The CDR3 DNA follows: TGTGCCAGCAGTAGGGACAGTAACTCCTACGAGCAGTACTTC.